This TCR beta chain came from a study of shared clonotypes between healthy human individuals. Overall study: CD4 naive and memory got three plates each, CD8 naive two, CD8 memory one.

The healthy adult donors were HIV-negative and reported no recent acute infections or vaccinations. Looked up from germline, CDR1 is MGHDK and CDR2 is SYGVNS. The CDR3 loop spans 17 amino acids. Trimming removed 8 bases from V and 0 bases from J, with 20 bases in between. It was across several immunoSEQ plates that each subset's genomic DNA was evenly split. Only in-frame clones appear in the TCRdb table, and some are missing; sequencing was by immunoSEQ multiplex PCR. Here the sample spans approximately 740,000 clones, roughly 70% being singletons. Sequencing used memory CD4+ T cells sorted from blood. Subset reported: CD45RA-negative fraction. The chain employs TRBV25-1 and TRBJ2-1, with D tentatively TRBD2 (5 bases). This TCR was recovered from a woman in her thirties in good health. The chain's CDR3 is CASVRGGRASSYNEQFF. DNA for the CDR3: TGTGCCAGCGTTCGAGGCGGGCGGGCGAGCTCCTACAATGAGCAGTTCTTC.